Shown below are 30 T cell receptor beta chains from a single sample sequenced in a study of CD8+CD57+ T cells in acquired aplastic anemia. Using genomic DNA as the template, TCR beta VDJ and CDR3 profiling was carried out. TCRdb called the reads again in MiXCR, with one record for every CDR3 protein. The data contain some 150,000 distinct CDR3 sequences, about 70% of them singletons. It was patients with CD8+CD57+ cell expansion by flow cytometry who were chosen for sequencing. Sequencing was done on a sample of sorted CD4+, CD8+, or CD8+CD57+ T cells (not recorded which) from PBMCs. These receptor sequences come from a human donor with aplastic anemia.

The chain links TRBV20-1 to TRBJ2-5, with 7 nucleotides matching TRBD2. The CDR3 has 16 amino acids. Trimming at V came to 2 bases and at J to 5 bases, leaving 14 bases not matched to a gene. Per the germline V gene, CDR1 is DFQATT and CDR2 is SNEGSKA (reference sequence). In nucleotides, the CDR3 is TGCAGTGCTAGACAACTAGCGCCCGATTTAGGGGAGACCCAGTACTTC. This encodes CSARQLAPDLGETQYF.

This clonotype was observed a single time. The gene calls are TRBV20-1 and TRBJ2-7, with D possibly called TRBD1 or TRBD2 (5 bases each). Germline V gene lookup returns CDR1 DFQATT and CDR2 SNEGSKA (reference sequence). Trimming removed 0 bases at V and 1 base at J, with 13 bases between. The CDR3 is 15 amino acids. Here the CDR3 reads CSARDYGTESYEQYF. CDR3 coding DNA: TGCAGTGCTAGAGACTACGGGACCGAATCCTACGAGCAGTACTTC.

The chain combines TRBV24-1 with TRBJ1-1; D is possibly TRBD1 (6 bases). Trimming took 4 bases from V and 10 from J, leaving 18 bases between them. CDR3 size: 14 residues. The germline CDR1 and CDR2 sequences are KGHDR and SFDVKD. The CDR3: CATSEPRTDTGAFF. CDR3 nucleotides: TGTGCCACCAGTGAACCTAGGACAGATACAGGAGCTTTCTTT.

V and J are TRBV20-1 and TRBJ2-7, with D perhaps TRBD1 or TRBD2 (6 bases each). This CDR3 is 14 amino acids long. Trimming stripped 1 base from V and 0 bases from J, with 10 bases between. Germline V gives CDR1 DFQATT, CDR2 SNEGSKA (reference sequence). The CDR3 coding sequence is TGCAGTGCTAGAGCAGGAGGGGGCTCCTACGAGCAGTACTTC. Its translation: CSARAGGGSYEQYF.

As DNA, the CDR3 is TGTGCCAGCAGCGTCACAGGGATGGCTGGAAACACCATATATTTT. This encodes CASSVTGMAGNTIYF. The chain carries TRBV7-2 and TRBJ1-3; the D gene is possibly TRBD1 (6 bases). V lost 5 bases and J lost 2, with 13 bases in between. The V gene's germline CDR1 is SGHTA and CDR2 FQGNSA. The CDR3 length is 15 residues.

This clonotype has only a few counts. The chain joins TRBV7-2 to TRBJ1-1; no clear D gene. Germline-derived CDR1 and CDR2 are SGHTA and FQGNSA. The CDR3 contains 13 residues. V lost 1 base and J lost 7, with 10 bases in between. The CDR3 loop reads CASSLGGQREAFF. DNA of the CDR3: TGTGCCAGCAGCTTAGGTGGCCAGCGTGAAGCTTTCTTT.

The sample holds many counts of this clonotype. V gene TRBV11-1 combines with J gene TRBJ1-1; 8 nucleotides line up with TRBD1. The CDR3 spans 14 residues. CDR1 is SGHAT, CDR2 FQDESV, per germline (reference sequence). After removal of 2 bases from V and 4 bases from J, the junction contained 3 bases not matched to a gene. CDR3 in amino acids: CASSLYRGGTEAFF. For the CDR3, the DNA is TGTGCCAGCAGCTTATACAGGGGGGGCACTGAAGCTTTCTTT.

The V gene is TRBV7-9, the J gene TRBJ2-7; maybe TRBD2 (6 bases). Trimming cost V 5 bases and J 0 bases, with 17 bases left between them. In germline, CDR1 is SEHNR, CDR2 FQNEAQ (reference sequence). The CDR3 totals 16 residues. CDR3 protein: CASSDPSVPSSYEQYF. The DNA for the CDR3 is TGTGCCAGCAGCGACCCTAGCGTCCCGAGCTCCTACGAGCAGTACTTC.

This clonotype was counted a few times. The rearrangement links TRBV10-3 to TRBJ1-1; D is perhaps TRBD1 (5 bases). Germline values: CDR1 ENHRY, CDR2 SYGVKD. The CDR3 covers 15 residues. V was cut by 1 base and J by 3 bases, with 12 bases left in between. For the CDR3, the DNA is TGTGCCATCAGTGAGTTGCCGGGACGGGACACTGAAGCTTTCTTT. Residues: CAISELPGRDTEAFF.

This sequence joins TRBV29-1 and TRBJ2-1; TRBD1 or TRBD2 may be the D gene (5 bases each). There are 15 residues in the CDR3. V gave up 3 bases and J gave up 6 bases, with 18 bases separating them. Germline CDR1 is SQVTM and CDR2 is ANQGSEA. Here the CDR3 reads CSVEGRDLALNEQFF. CDR3 nucleotides: TGCAGCGTTGAGGGGCGAGATCTAGCTCTCAATGAGCAGTTCTTC.

Turning to this clonotype: One end of the junction varies from germline; a read error may be responsible. The gene calls are TRBV20-1 and TRBJ1-2; no firm D call. Germline-derived CDR1 and CDR2 are DFQATT and SNEGSKA (reference sequence). This CDR3 is built from 15 residues. CDR3 sequence (DNA): TGCAGTGCTAGTGGGGTGTTCAGGAGTGAGTATGGCTGCACCTTC. It is translated as CSASGVFRSEYGCTF.

The chain couples TRBV29-1 to TRBJ2-1; the match to TRBD2 covers 9 bases. Germline CDR1 reads SQVTM; CDR2 reads ANQGSEA. V lost 7 bases, J lost 0 bases, and 1 base stayed unmatched. The CDR3 spans 13 residues. CDR3 loop: CSGSGSSYNEQFF. The DNA of the CDR3 is TGCAGCGGTAGCGGGAGCTCCTACAATGAGCAGTTCTTC.

The genes are TRBV24-1 and TRBJ2-1, with no clear D. Trimming left V 4 bases short and J 2 bases short, with 11 bases between. The CDR3 consists of 15 residues. Germline V lookup: CDR1 KGHDR, CDR2 SFDVKD. CDR3 nucleotide sequence: TGTGCCACCAGTGAAGGACGGTTACCCTACAATGAGCAGTTCTTC. As protein: CATSEGRLPYNEQFF.

The V and J genes are TRBV6-4 and TRBJ2-3, with D hard to call. Trimming left V 4 bases short and J 1 base short, with 6 bases between. CDR1 MRHNA and CDR2 SNTAGT come from the germline V gene. The CDR3 is 13 residues long. CDR3 in amino acids: CASSAEGTDTQYF. CDR3 sequence (DNA): TGTGCCAGCAGTGCCGAGGGCACAGATACGCAGTATTTT.

The genes are TRBV5-1 and TRBJ2-6; perhaps TRBD1 as D (5 bases). This CDR3 has 17 residues. Germline V gene data show CDR1 as SGHRS and CDR2 as YFSETQ. V lost 2 bases and J lost 0, with 12 bases in between. The chain's CDR3 is CASSFTTVSSGANVLTF. Written as DNA, the CDR3 is TGCGCCAGCAGCTTTACGACAGTTAGCTCTGGGGCCAACGTCCTGACTTTC.

The chain employs TRBV7-3 and TRBJ2-2; D may be TRBD2 (5 bases). The V end was cut by 7 bases, the J end by 4 bases, with 22 bases between. The germline gives CDR1 SGHTA, CDR2 FQGTGA. This CDR3 has 17 residues. The CDR3 DNA is TGTGCCAGCACCATAAACCTTTCGTGGGAGAGCACCGGGGAGCTGTTTTTT. It specifies CASTINLSWESTGELFF.

The gene calls are TRBV29-1 and TRBJ2-1, with 11 bases that match TRBD2. This CDR3 comprises 15 residues. Germline V CDR1 and CDR2: SQVTM, ANQGSEA. V gave up 6 bases and J gave up 0 bases; unmatched junction bases: 4. In nucleotides, the CDR3 is TGCAGCGTCCTTGGACTAGCGGGCTCCTACAATGAGCAGTTCTTC. Translated: CSVLGLAGSYNEQFF.

The rearrangement uses TRBV2 and TRBJ1-5, with 7 bases fitting TRBD1. This CDR3 spans 14 amino acids. Germline trimming cut 7 bases from V and 4 bases from J; bases unmatched to any gene: 7. Germline values: CDR1 SNHLY, CDR2 FYNNEI. CDR3 protein: CASTATGNNQPQHF. As DNA, the CDR3 is TGTGCCAGCACCGCGACAGGGAATAATCAGCCCCAGCATTTT.

This chain connects TRBV7-6 to TRBJ2-5; D is possibly TRBD2 (5 bases). CDR1 and CDR2 (germline): SGHVS, FNYEAQ. This CDR3 comprises 15 residues. The V and J ends lost 1 base and 5 bases respectively, with 14 bases between them. The DNA for the CDR3 is TGTGCCAGCAGCTTAGGTTTGGGGTCGGGGGAGACCCAGTACTTC. This translates into CASSLGLGSGETQYF.

As regards this clonotype: A junction end diverges from the germline sequence, so it may reflect a read error. The chain is built from TRBV7-9 and TRBJ2-1, with a tentative D call TRBD2 (5 bases). The CDR3 length is 13 residues. Germline CDR1 is SEHNR and CDR2 is FQNEAQ (reference sequence). The CDR3 loop reads CASSKRHGDEQFF. The CDR3 region has the DNA TGTGCTAGCAGCAAACGACACGGGGATGAGCAGTTCTTC.

Here the CDR3 reads CASSPGANYGYTF. In nucleotides, the CDR3 is TGTGCCAGCTCTCCTGGTGCTAACTATGGCTACACCTTC. The chain couples TRBV7-2 to TRBJ1-2; D is unresolved. In germline, CDR1 is SGHTA, CDR2 FQGNSA. V lost 8 bases and J lost 0, with 10 bases in between. The CDR3 length is 13 residues.

V and J are TRBV27 and TRBJ2-7; D gene unclear. Germline V lookup: CDR1 MNHEY, CDR2 SMNVEV (reference sequence). The CDR3 totals 11 residues. V lost 4 bases and J 5 bases, leaving 6 bases between the germline ends. The CDR3, as DNA: TGTGCCAGCAGTTCCCGCGACGAGCAGTACTTC. Its translation is CASSSRDEQYF.

This chain connects TRBV15 to TRBJ2-7; possible D gene TRBD2, 6 bases. V lost 5 bases to trimming and J lost 2 bases, with 10 bases between them. CDR3 length equals 13 residues. Germline V gene sequence: CDR1 LNHNV, CDR2 YYDKDF (reference sequence). Written as DNA, the CDR3 is TGTGCCACCAGCCCCGGGGGAACCTACGAGCAGTACTTC. Translation gives CATSPGGTYEQYF.

As regards this clonotype: It may be a read error: a sequence one base away is much more abundant. The conserved closing phenylalanine or tryptophan is absent in this CDR3, likely reflecting a read error. The V gene is TRBV12-3 or TRBV12-4, the J gene TRBJ1-5; D call uncertain. CDR3 length equals 17 residues. V was clipped by 2 bases and J by 2 bases, with 16 bases between them. The CDR3 reads CASSLSWQRRGNQPQHL. DNA of the CDR3: TGTGCCAGCAGTTTATCATGGCAGCGGAGAGGCAATCAGCCCCAGCATCTT.

This clonotype is a singleton in its sample. The CDR3 DNA reads TGTGCCAGCAGCTGGGGGAGGGGGCTCTACGAGCAGTACTTC. This gives the protein CASSWGRGLYEQYF. This sequence joins TRBV5-6 and TRBJ2-7; D is possibly TRBD1 or TRBD2 (7 bases each). Per germline, CDR1 SGHDT and CDR2 YYEEEE. V was pared by 3 bases and J by 3 bases, with 13 bases between. The CDR3 contains 14 residues.

The CDR3 spells CSAQPEVRATDTQYF. The CDR3 coding sequence is TGCAGTGCTCAGCCCGAGGTGAGGGCCACAGATACGCAGTATTTT. V is TRBV20-1 and J is TRBJ2-3; maybe TRBD2 (5 bases). The CDR3 spans 15 residues. Trimming shortened V by 5 bases and J by 2 bases, and 17 bases separated the two germline ends. Germline V gene data show CDR1 as DFQATT and CDR2 as SNEGSKA (reference sequence).

The J gene is TRBJ2-3, the V gene TRBV7-2, with D possibly matching TRBD2 (5 bases). The CDR3 sequence is 12 residues long. CDR1 and CDR2 (germline): SGHTA, FQGNSA. V shed 8 bases and J shed 0 bases, with 6 bases lying between them. CDR3 bases: TGTGCCAGCCGGGATAGCACAGATACGCAGTATTTT. It is translated as CASRDSTDTQYF.

The rearrangement uses TRBV5-1 and TRBJ2-1, with unresolved D. CDR1 and CDR2 from the germline V gene are SGHRS and YFSETQ. This CDR3 has 11 amino acids. V was cut by 6 bases and J by 8 bases, with 9 bases left in between. CDR3 loop: CASTGGDEQFF. In DNA form, the CDR3 reads TGCGCCAGCACTGGTGGGGATGAGCAGTTCTTC.

About this clonotype: The junction differs from germline at one of its ends, possibly a read error. The V gene is TRBV5-5, the J gene TRBJ1-6; 7 positions agree with TRBD1. This CDR3 region has 16 residues. The germline V gene has CDR1 SGHKS and CDR2 YYEKEE (reference sequence). The CDR3: CASSQGQSSYNSPLHF. The DNA of the CDR3 is TGCGCCAGCAGCCAGGGACAGAGCTCCTATAATTCACCCCTCCACTTT.

The V gene is TRBV7-8, the J gene TRBJ2-7; D remains unclear. From germline, CDR1 is SGHVS and CDR2 FQNEAQ. Trimming stripped 4 bases from V and 2 bases from J, with 3 bases between. The CDR3 extends over 11 amino acids. The DNA for the CDR3 is TGTGCCAGCAGCTCGGCCTACGAGCAGTACTTC. Its protein product is CASSSAYEQYF.